The 20 T cell receptor beta chains listed next were all sequenced from one sample in a study of cytomegalovirus exposure and HLA in healthy donors. The PCR employed 60 Vbeta primers together with 13 Jbeta primers. This table comes from immunoSEQ multiplex PCR, and its TCRdb copy is limited to in-frame clones, with some not included. The top ten clones hold roughly 1.5% of a sample with about 170,000 clones, roughly 85% of them seen once. The material sequenced was PBMCs. The receptors come from a male donor in good health and CMV-seronegative.

V gene TRBV18 combines with J gene TRBJ1-5, with D possibly TRBD1 on 5 matching bases. The ends were cut back, 1 base at V and 4 bases at J, with 14 bases in the middle. The length of the CDR3 is 16 residues. The germline V gene encodes CDR1 KGHSH and CDR2 LQKENI. CDR3 region: CASSPLAAGANQPQHF. CDR3 sequence (DNA): TGTGCCAGCTCACCACTCGCTGCTGGGGCGAATCAGCCCCAGCATTTT.

The J gene is TRBJ2-1, the V gene TRBV19, with TRBD2 matching 8 bases. The CDR3 contains 16 residues. V dropped 3 bases and J dropped 1; count of bases not matched to a gene: 5. The germline V gene encodes CDR1 LNHDA and CDR2 SQIVND (reference sequence). CDR3 in amino acids: CASSMVSGSSYNEQFF. In nucleotides, the CDR3 is TGTGCCAGTAGTATGGTGAGCGGGAGTTCCTACAATGAGCAGTTCTTC.

The chain employs TRBV5-1 and TRBJ1-2, with 7 positions matching TRBD1. The CDR3 has 15 residues. Germline-derived CDR1 and CDR2 are SGHRS and YFSETQ. The junction had 10 bases not matched to a gene; V was cut back by 0 bases and J by 8 bases. The CDR3 DNA reads TGCGCCAGCAGCTTGGCCATTGGTACAGGGGAAGGCTACACCTTC. It codes for CASSLAIGTGEGYTF. The full variable domain, completed using reference TRBV5-1 and TRBJ1-2, is KAGVTQTPRYLIKTRGQQVTLSCSPISGHRSVSWYQQTPGQGLQFLFEYFSETQRNKGNFPGRFSGRQFSNSRSEMNVSTLELGDSALYLCASSLAIGTGEGYTFGSGTRLTVV.

In this sample, this clone turned up a few times. The V and J genes are TRBV4-1 and TRBJ1-6; D is unresolved. V shed 0 bases and J shed 10 bases, with 16 bases lying between them. The germline V gene has CDR1 MGHRA and CDR2 YSYEKL. The CDR3 has 16 amino acids. The DNA for the CDR3 is TGCGCCAGCAGCCAAGATCGAGAGGGTATGAGATCACCCCTCCACTTT. Protein: CASSQDREGMRSPLHF.

A few counts support this clone. The chain combines TRBV19 with TRBJ2-2; 9 bases fit TRBD1. The CDR3 consists of 16 residues. Germline lookup yields CDR1 LNHDA and CDR2 SQIVND (reference sequence). With V trimmed by 6 bases and J by 5 bases, 10 bases remained unmatched. Here the CDR3 reads CASSPYDRGWTGELFF. The CDR3 nucleotides are TGTGCCAGTAGCCCATACGACAGGGGGTGGACCGGGGAGCTGTTTTTT.

The gene calls are TRBV19 and TRBJ1-1, with TRBD1 as a possible D gene (5 bases). Germline V gives CDR1 LNHDA, CDR2 SQIVND (reference sequence). Trimming removed 5 bases from V and 2 bases from J, with 12 bases in between. The CDR3 is made up of 14 amino acids. The CDR3 region is CASSRGRGNTEAFF. CDR3 nucleotides: TGTGCCAGTAGTCGAGGTAGGGGAAACACTGAAGCTTTCTTT. The full variable domain, in which reference TRBV19 and TRBJ1-1 provide the parts outside the CDR3, is DGGITQSPKYLFRKEGQNVTLSCEQNLNHDAMYWYRQDPGQGLRLIYYSQIVNDFQKGDIAEGYSVSREKKESFPLTVTSAQKNPTAFYLCASSRGRGNTEAFFGQGTRLTVV.

The chain couples TRBV4-3 to TRBJ2-5, with 10 bases identical to TRBD1. This CDR3 spans 15 amino acids. Germline V gene data show CDR1 as LGHNA and CDR2 as YSLEER. V shed 4 bases, J shed 5 bases, and the junction held 7 bases outside the gene matches. The CDR3: CASSPQTGGSETQYF. The CDR3 DNA is TGCGCCAGCAGCCCTCAGACAGGGGGCAGTGAGACCCAGTACTTC.

CDR3 in amino acids: CASSVSSPYEQYF. The CDR3 DNA reads as TGTGCCAGCAGTGTATCTAGCCCCTACGAGCAGTACTTC. The chain employs TRBV2 and TRBJ2-7; a weak D match, TRBD2 (5 bases). V gave up 4 bases and J gave up 2 bases, with 9 bases separating them. CDR3 length: 13 amino acids. From germline, CDR1 is SNHLY and CDR2 FYNNEI.

The J gene is TRBJ2-3, the V gene TRBV7-3; the match to TRBD1 covers 7 bases. Germline V gene lookup returns CDR1 SGHTA and CDR2 FQGTGA. Losses at the gene ends were 3 bases for V and 1 base for J; bases not matched to a gene: 1. CDR3 length: 14 amino acids. The CDR3 DNA sequence: TGTGCCAGCAGCTTTGGGACAGGCACAGATACGCAGTATTTT. Translated: CASSFGTGTDTQYF. The whole variable domain, remainder taken from reference TRBV7-3 and TRBJ2-3, is GAGVSQTPSNKVTEKGKYVELRCDPISGHTALYWYRQSLGQGPEFLIYFQGTGAADDSGLPNDRFFAVRPEGSVSTLKIQRTERGDSAVYLCASSFGTGTDTQYFGPGTRLTVL.

The chain couples TRBV5-4 to TRBJ2-7, with D maybe TRBD1 (6 bases). The V gene lost 4 bases and the J gene lost 4 bases, with 18 bases spanning the gap. Per germline, CDR1 SGHNT and CDR2 YYREEE (reference sequence). This CDR3 has 15 residues. In DNA form, the CDR3 reads TGTGCCAGCAGCCCGAATAGGGACACCCGATACGAGCAGTACTTC. Protein: CASSPNRDTRYEQYF.

This chain connects TRBV18 to TRBJ2-7, with TRBD1 matching over 9 bases. V dropped 10 bases and J dropped 2; count of bases not matched to a gene: 6. CDR3 length equals 13 residues. Germline V gives CDR1 KGHSH, CDR2 LQKENI. The CDR3 DNA reads as TGTGCCACCGGCGGGACAGGGCCCTACGAGCAGTACTTC. This codes for CATGGTGPYEQYF. The variable domain in full, completed from reference TRBV18 and TRBJ2-7, reads NAGVMQNPRHLVRRRGQEARLRCSPMKGHSHVYWYRQLPEEGLKFMVYLQKENIIDESGMPKERFSAEFPKEGPSILRIQQVVRGDSAAYFCATGGTGPYEQYFGPGTRLTVT.

This clone showed up just a few times. The J gene is TRBJ2-7, the V gene TRBV6-5; 13 nucleotides align to TRBD2. The CDR3 has 15 residues. Germline CDR1 MNHEY, CDR2 SVGAGI. V shed 8 bases and J 0 bases; nucleotides not matched to a gene: 4. The CDR3 loop is CASGRTSGSSYEQYF. In nucleotides, the CDR3 is TGTGCCAGCGGCCGGACTAGCGGGAGCTCCTACGAGCAGTACTTC.

For the CDR3, the DNA is TGTGCCAGCAGCGTAGAGCTCAGGGGGCAAGGCTACACCTTC. It codes for CASSVELRGQGYTF. The chain joins TRBV9 to TRBJ1-2; 8 nucleotides match TRBD1. Germline V gene sequence: CDR1 SGDLS, CDR2 YYNGEE. V lost 0 bases, J lost 8 bases, and 6 bases stayed unmatched. The CDR3 has 14 residues.

V gene TRBV27 combines with J gene TRBJ2-7; the D gene is possibly TRBD1 (5 bases). The CDR3 spans 14 residues. Germline CDR1 MNHEY, CDR2 SMNVEV (reference sequence). V was clipped by 8 bases and J by 4 bases, with 18 bases between them. The CDR3 DNA reads TGTGCCAGCGCCCCTCAGGGATCCCATTACGAGCAGTACTTC. This gives the protein CASAPQGSHYEQYF.

This clone occurred a few times. This CDR3 is CASSLEPGFYTF. As DNA, the CDR3 is TGTGCCAGCAGCTTAGAGCCAGGGTTCTACACCTTC. V usage is TRBV7-9 and J usage is TRBJ1-2, with D perhaps matching TRBD1 (5 bases). Germline V gene data show CDR1 as SEHNR and CDR2 as FQNEAQ (reference sequence). This CDR3 comprises 12 residues. The V end was cut by 1 base, the J end by 10 bases, with 10 bases between.

This rearrangement joins TRBV25-1 to TRBJ2-7, with TRBD1 matching over 9 bases. Germline lookup yields CDR1 MGHDK and CDR2 SYGVNS. Trimming removed 0 bases from V and 3 bases from J; junction bases left unmatched: 9. This CDR3 has 17 amino acids. CDR3 sequence: CASSEYRPRGQGYEQYF. For the CDR3, the DNA is TGTGCCAGCAGTGAATATAGGCCTAGGGGACAGGGCTACGAGCAGTACTTC.

The CDR3 DNA follows: TGTGCCAGCAGCTTGCTACGGGACAGGGGGCCGAATGAGCAGTTCTTC. It encodes CASSLLRDRGPNEQFF. The V and J genes are TRBV7-9 and TRBJ2-1, with 12 bases lining up with TRBD1. The CDR3 runs 16 residues. CDR1 is SEHNR and CDR2 is FQNEAQ in the germline V gene (reference sequence). The V gene end was trimmed by 3 bases and the J gene end by 7 bases; junction bases not matched to a gene: 7. Together with reference TRBV7-9 and TRBJ2-1, the CDR3 gives the full variable domain: DTGVSQNPRHKITKRGQNVTFRCDPISEHNRLYWYRQTLGQGPEFLTYFQNEAQLEKSRLLSDRFSAERPKGSFSTLEIQRTEQGDSAMYLCASSLLRDRGPNEQFFGPGTRLTVL.

The rearrangement uses TRBV5-6 and TRBJ2-2; D not resolved. The germline V gene encodes CDR1 SGHDT and CDR2 YYEEEE. CDR3 length: 13 residues. V lost 0 bases, J lost 6 bases, and 6 bases lay in between. DNA for the CDR3: TGTGCCAGCAGCTTGGCCGGTCCCGGGGAGCTGTTTTTT. This sequence encodes CASSLAGPGELFF.

This sequence joins TRBV11-3 and TRBJ1-1; no clear D gene. CDR3 length: 14 amino acids. From germline, CDR1 is SGHNT and CDR2 YENEEA. V shed 4 bases and J shed 1 base, with 10 bases lying between them. CDR3 protein: CASSSRTENTEAFF. Here the CDR3 DNA reads TGTGCCAGCAGCTCCCGAACAGAGAACACTGAAGCTTTCTTT. Supplemented by reference TRBV11-3 and TRBJ1-1, the full variable domain reads EAGVVQSPRYKIIEKKQPVAFWCNPISGHNTLYWYLQNLGQGPELLIRYENEEAVDDSQLPKDRFSAERLKGVDSTLKIQPAELGDSAVYLCASSSRTENTEAFFGQGTRLTVV.

This chain links TRBV9 with TRBJ1-2; TRBD1 agrees at 8 bases. Trimming at V came to 4 bases and at J to 4 bases, leaving 9 bases not matched to a gene. This CDR3 comprises 15 residues. CDR1 and CDR2 from the germline V gene are SGDLS and YYNGEE. The CDR3 reads CASSHRTGRFYGYTF. In nucleotides, the CDR3 is TGTGCCAGCAGCCATCGGACAGGGAGATTCTATGGCTACACCTTC.